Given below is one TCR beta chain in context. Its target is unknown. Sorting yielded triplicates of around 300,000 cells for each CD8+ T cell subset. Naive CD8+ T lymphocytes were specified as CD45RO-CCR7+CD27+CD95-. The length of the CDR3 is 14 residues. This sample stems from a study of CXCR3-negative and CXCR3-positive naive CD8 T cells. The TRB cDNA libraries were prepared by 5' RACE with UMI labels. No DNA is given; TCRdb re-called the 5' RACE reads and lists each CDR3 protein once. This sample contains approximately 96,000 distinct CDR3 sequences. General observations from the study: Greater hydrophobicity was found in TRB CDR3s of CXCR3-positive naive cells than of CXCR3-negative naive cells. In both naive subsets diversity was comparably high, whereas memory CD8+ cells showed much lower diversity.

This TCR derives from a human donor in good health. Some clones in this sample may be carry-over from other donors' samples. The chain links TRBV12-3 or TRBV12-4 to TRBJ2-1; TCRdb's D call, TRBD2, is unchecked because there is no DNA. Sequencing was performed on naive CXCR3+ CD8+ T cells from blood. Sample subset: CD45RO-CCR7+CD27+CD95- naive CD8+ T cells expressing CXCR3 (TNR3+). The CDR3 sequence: CASSSGGAYNEQFF.